One T cell receptor (beta chain) is described in this entry. The CDR3 totals 15 residues. V was clipped by 5 bases and J by 4 bases; unmatched bases: 7. Germline loops: CDR1 SGHNT, CDR2 YENEEA. The data were produced by immunoSEQ multiplex PCR, yet TCRdb's version contains in-frame clones alone and is incomplete. Seen here are over 300,000 clones, around 88% observed once, and the top ten hold about 1.2%. The record originates from a study of blood T cell repertoires in COVID-19. Across the study: Sample material is recorded as cDNA or gDNA derived from T cells, B-cell-depleted T cells, or PBMCs.

The receptor was derived from a woman aged 45-65 years with acute or convalescent COVID-19. The chain employs TRBV11-3 and TRBJ2-2; TRBD2 matches 7 bases. The sample was peripheral blood. CDR3 DNA: TGTGCCAGCAGCCCCACCGGGGGGACCACCGGGGAGCTGTTTTTT. Amino acids: CASSPTGGTTGELFF.